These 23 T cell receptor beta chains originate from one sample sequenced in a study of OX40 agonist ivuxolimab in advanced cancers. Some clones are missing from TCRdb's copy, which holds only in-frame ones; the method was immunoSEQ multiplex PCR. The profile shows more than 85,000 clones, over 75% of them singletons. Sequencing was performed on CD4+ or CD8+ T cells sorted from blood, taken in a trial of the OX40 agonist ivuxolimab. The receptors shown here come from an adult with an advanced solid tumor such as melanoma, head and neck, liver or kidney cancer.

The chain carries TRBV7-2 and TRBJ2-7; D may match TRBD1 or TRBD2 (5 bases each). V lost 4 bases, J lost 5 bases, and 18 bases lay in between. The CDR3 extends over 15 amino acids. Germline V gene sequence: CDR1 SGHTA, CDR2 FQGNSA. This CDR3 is CASSWGSGLRNEQYF. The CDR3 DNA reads TGTGCCAGCAGCTGGGGGAGTGGGTTGCGGAACGAGCAGTACTTC.

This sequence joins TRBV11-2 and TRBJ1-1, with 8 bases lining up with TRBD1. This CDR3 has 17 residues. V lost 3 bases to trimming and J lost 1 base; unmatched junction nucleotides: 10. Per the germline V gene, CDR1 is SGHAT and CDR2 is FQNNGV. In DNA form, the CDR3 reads TGTGCCAGCAGCTTGCGCCGTACCGGGACAGGGAACACTGAAGCTTTCTTT. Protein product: CASSLRRTGTGNTEAFF.

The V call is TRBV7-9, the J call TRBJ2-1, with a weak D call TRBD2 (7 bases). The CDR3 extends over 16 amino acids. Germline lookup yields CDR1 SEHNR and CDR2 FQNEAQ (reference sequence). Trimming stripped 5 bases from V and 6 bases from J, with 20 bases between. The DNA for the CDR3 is TGTGCCAGCAGCCATGGGGGCGGGAGCACCTCCAATGAGCAGTTCTTC. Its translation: CASSHGGGSTSNEQFF.

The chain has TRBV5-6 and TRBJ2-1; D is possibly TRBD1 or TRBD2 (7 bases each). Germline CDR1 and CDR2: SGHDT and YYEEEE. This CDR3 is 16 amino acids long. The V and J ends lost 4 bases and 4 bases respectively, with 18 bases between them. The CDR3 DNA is TGTGCCAGCAGCACCAACAGGGGAGGGTTTTACAATGAGCAGTTCTTC. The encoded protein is CASSTNRGGFYNEQFF.

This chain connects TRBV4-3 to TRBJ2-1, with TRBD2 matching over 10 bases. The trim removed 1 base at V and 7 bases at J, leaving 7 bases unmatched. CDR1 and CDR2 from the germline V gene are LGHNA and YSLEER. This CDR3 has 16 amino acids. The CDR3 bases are TGCGCCAGCAGCCAAGGAGCGGGAGGGCCTATAAATGAGCAGTTCTTC. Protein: CASSQGAGGPINEQFF.

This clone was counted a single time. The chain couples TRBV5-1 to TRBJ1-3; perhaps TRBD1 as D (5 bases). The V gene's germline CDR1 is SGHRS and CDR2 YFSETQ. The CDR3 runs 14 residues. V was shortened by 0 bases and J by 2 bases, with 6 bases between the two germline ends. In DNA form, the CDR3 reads TGCGCCAGCAGCTTGGGACAGCCTGGAAACACCATATATTTT. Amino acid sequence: CASSLGQPGNTIYF.

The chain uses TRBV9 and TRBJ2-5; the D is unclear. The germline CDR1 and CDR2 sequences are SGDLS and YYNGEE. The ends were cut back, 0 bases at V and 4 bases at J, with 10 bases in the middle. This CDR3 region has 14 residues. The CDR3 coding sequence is TGTGCCAGCAGCGTAGTGCCTAAGGGAGAGACCCAGTACTTC. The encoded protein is CASSVVPKGETQYF.

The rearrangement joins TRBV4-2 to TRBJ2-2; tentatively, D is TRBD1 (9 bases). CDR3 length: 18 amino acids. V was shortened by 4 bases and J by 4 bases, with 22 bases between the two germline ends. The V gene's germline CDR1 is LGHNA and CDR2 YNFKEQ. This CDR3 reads CASSPHRGGTGFTGELFF. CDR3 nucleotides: TGTGCCAGCAGCCCCCACCGGGGGGGGACAGGGTTCACCGGGGAGCTGTTTTTT.

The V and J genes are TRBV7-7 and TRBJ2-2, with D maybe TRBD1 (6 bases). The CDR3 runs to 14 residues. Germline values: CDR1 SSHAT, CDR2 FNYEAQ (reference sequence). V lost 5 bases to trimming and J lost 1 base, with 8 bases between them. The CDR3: CASSPDRNTGELFF. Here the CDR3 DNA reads TGTGCCAGCAGCCCGGACAGGAACACCGGGGAGCTGTTTTTT.

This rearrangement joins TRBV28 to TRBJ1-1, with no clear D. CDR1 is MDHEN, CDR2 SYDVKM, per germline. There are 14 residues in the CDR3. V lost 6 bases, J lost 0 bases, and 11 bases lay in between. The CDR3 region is CASSPGQVNTEAFF. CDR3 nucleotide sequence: TGTGCCAGCAGCCCCGGCCAAGTGAACACTGAAGCTTTCTTT.

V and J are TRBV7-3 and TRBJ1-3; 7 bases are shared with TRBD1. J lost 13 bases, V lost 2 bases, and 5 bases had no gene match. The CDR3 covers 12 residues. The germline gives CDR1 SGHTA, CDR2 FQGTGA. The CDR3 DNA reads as TGTGCCAGCAGCTTAGGGTGGGACAGTATATATTTT. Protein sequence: CASSLGWDSIYF.

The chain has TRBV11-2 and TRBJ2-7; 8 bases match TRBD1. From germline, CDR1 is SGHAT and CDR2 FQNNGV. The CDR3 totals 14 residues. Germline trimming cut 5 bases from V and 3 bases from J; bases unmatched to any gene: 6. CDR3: CASSLGQADYEQYF. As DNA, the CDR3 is TGTGCCAGCAGCCTGGGACAGGCGGACTACGAGCAGTACTTC.

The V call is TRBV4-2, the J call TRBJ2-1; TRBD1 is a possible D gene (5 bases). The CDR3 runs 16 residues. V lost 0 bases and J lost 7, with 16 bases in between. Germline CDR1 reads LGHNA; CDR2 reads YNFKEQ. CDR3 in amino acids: CASSQEQGNGKNEQFF. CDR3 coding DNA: TGTGCCAGCAGCCAAGAGCAGGGAAATGGTAAAAATGAGCAGTTCTTC.

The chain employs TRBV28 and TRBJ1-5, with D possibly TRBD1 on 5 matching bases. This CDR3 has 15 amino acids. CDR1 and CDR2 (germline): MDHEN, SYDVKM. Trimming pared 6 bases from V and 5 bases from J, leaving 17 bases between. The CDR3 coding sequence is TGTGCCAGCAGCCCTCGGGGCGGGCTCGATCAGCCCCAGCATTTT. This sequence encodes CASSPRGGLDQPQHF.

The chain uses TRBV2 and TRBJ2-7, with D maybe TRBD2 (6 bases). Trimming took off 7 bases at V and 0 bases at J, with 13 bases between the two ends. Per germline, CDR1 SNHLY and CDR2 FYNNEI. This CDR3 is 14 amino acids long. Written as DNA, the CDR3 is TGTGCCAGCAAGTTGGCGGGAAGCTCCTACGAGCAGTACTTC. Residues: CASKLAGSSYEQYF. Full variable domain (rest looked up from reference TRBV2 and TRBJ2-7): EPEVTQTPSHQVTQMGQEVILRCVPISNHLYFYWYRQILGQKVEFLVSFYNNEISEKSEIFDDQFSVERPDGSNFTLKIRSTKLEDSAMYFCASKLAGSSYEQYFGPGTRLTVT.

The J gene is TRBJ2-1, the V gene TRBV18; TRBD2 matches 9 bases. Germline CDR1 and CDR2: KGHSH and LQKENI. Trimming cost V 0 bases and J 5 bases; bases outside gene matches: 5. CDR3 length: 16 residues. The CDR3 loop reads CASSPPVAGVHNEQFF. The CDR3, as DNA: TGTGCCAGCTCACCACCGGTAGCGGGAGTCCACAATGAGCAGTTCTTC.

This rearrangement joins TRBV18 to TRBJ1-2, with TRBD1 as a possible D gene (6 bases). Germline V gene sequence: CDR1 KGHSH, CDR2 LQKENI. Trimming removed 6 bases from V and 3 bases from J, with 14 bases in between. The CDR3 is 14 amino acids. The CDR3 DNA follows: TGTGCCAGCTCGTCCAGGGGATCGGACTATGGCTACACCTTC. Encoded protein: CASSSRGSDYGYTF. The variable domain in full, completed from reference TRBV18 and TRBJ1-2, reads NAGVMQNPRHLVRRRGQEARLRCSPMKGHSHVYWYRQLPEEGLKFMVYLQKENIIDESGMPKERFSAEFPKEGPSILRIQQVVRGDSAAYFCASSSRGSDYGYTFGSGTRLTVV.

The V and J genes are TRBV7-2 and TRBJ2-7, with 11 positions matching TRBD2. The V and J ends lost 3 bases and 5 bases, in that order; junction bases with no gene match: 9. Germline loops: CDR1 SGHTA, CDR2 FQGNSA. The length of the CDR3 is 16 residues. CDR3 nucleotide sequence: TGTGCCAGCAGCTTTTCCCCGCTAGCGGGAGGACACGAGCAGTACTTC. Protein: CASSFSPLAGGHEQYF.

The CDR3 sequence is CASSPRAGSQETQYF. CDR3 in DNA: TGTGCCAGCTCACCACGAGCGGGGTCACAAGAGACCCAGTACTTC. The rearrangement uses TRBV18 and TRBJ2-5; the match to TRBD2 covers 7 bases. This CDR3 is 15 amino acids long. Germline V gene lookup returns CDR1 KGHSH and CDR2 LQKENI. J lost 2 bases, V lost 1 base, and 4 bases had no gene match.

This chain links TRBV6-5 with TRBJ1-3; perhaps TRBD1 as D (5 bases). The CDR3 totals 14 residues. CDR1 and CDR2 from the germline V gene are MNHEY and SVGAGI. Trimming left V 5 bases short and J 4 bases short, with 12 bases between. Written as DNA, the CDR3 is TGTGCCAGCAGTCGCGACAGATCAGGAAACACCATATATTTT. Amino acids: CASSRDRSGNTIYF.

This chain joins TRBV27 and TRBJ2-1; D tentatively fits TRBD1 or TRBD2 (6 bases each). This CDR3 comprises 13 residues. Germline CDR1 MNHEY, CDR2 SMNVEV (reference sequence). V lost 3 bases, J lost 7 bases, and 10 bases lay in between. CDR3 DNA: TGTGCCAGCAGTTTTAGGGGGGCGAATGAGCAGTTCTTC. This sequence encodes CASSFRGANEQFF.

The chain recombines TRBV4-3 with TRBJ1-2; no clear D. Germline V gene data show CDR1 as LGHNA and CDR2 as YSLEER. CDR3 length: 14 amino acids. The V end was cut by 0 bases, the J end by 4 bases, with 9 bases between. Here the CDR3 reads CASSQDSAAYGYTF. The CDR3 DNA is TGCGCCAGCAGCCAAGACTCAGCCGCCTATGGCTACACCTTC.

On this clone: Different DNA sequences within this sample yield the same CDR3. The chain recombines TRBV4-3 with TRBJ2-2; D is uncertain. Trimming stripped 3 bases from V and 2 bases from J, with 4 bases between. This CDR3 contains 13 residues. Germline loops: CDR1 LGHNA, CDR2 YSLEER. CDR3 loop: CASSQDNTGELFF. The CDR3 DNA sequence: TGCGCCAGCAGCCAGGATAACACCGGGGAGCTGTTTTTT.